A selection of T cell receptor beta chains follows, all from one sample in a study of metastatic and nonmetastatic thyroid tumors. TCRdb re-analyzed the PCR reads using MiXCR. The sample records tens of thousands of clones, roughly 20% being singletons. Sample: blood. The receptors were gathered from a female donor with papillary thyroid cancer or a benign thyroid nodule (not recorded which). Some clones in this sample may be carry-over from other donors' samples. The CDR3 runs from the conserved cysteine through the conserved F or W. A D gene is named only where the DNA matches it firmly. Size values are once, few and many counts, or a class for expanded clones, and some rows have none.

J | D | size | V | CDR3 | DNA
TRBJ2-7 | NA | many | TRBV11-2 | CASNKVSYEQYF | TGTGCCAGCAATAAAGTTTCCTACGAGCAGTACTTC
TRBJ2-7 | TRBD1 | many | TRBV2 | CASKMDRDHLDEQYF | TGTGCCAGCAAGATGGACAGGGACCATTTGGACGAGCAGTACTTC
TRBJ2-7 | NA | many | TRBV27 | CASSLDSLEQYF | TGTGCCAGCAGTTTAGATTCTCTCGAGCAGTACTTC
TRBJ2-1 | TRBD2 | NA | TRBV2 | CASSEWQGGFVAGTDEQFF | TGTGCCAGCAGTGAATGGCAGGGTGGGTTTGTAGCGGGAACCGATGAGCAGTTCTTC
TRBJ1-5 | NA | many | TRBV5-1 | CASSSRTGSPQHF | TGCGCCAGCAGCTCTAGGACGGGTTCGCCCCAGCATTTT
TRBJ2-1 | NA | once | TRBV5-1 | CANSLDKSSYNEQFF | TGCGCCAACAGCTTAGATAAAAGCTCCTACAATGAGCAGTTCTTC
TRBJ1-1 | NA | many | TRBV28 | CASSLGQMNTEAFF | TGTGCCAGCAGTTTAGGGCAGATGAACACTGAAGCTTTCTTT
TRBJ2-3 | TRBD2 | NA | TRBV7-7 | CASWLPREKADTQYF | TGTGCTAGCTGGCTTCCGCGGGAGAAGGCAGATACGCAGTATTTT
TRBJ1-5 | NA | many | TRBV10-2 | CASSEGRAQPQHF | TGCGCCAGCAGTGAAGGCAGGGCTCAGCCCCAGCATTTT
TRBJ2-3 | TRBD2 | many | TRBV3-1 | CASSPTSGSTDTQYF | TGTGCCAGCAGCCCGACTAGCGGGAGCACAGATACGCAGTATTTT
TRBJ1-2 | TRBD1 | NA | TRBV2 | CASSPRTGLKTDVNYGYTF | TGTGCCAGCAGTCCCCGGACAGGGCTTAAGACAGATGTTAACTATGGCTACACCTTC
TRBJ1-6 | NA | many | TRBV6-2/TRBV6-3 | CASSYRAGADNSPLHF | TGTGCCAGCAGTTACAGAGCAGGGGCCGATAATTCACCCCTCCACTTT
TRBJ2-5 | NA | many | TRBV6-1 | CASSRAAETQYF | TGTGCCAGCAGTAGAGCGGCTGAGACCCAGTACTTC
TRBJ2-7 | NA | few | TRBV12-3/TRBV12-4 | CASRLTSWRGYEQYF | TGTGCCAGCAGGCTGACTAGCTGGAGGGGGTACGAGCAGTACTTC
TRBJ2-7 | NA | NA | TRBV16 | CASSPRGVTIVEQYF | TGTGCCAGCAGCCCCCGGGGTGTAACGATCGTCGAGCAGTACTTC
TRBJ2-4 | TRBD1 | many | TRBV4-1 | CASSLDRERDIQYF | TGCGCCAGCAGTCTAGACAGGGAACGGGACATTCAGTACTTC
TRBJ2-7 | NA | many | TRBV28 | CASREVSSNEQYF | TGTGCCAGCAGGGAAGTTAGTTCCAACGAGCAGTACTTC
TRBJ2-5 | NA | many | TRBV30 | CAWDLKGTQYF | TGTGCCTGGGACCTTAAAGGGACCCAGTACTTC
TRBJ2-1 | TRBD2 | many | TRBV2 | CASTLRTSLYNEQFF | TGTGCCAGCACCCTTAGGACTAGCCTTTACAATGAGCAGTTCTTC
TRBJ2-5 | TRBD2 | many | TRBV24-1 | CATSETGLAYQETQYF | TGTGCCACCAGTGAAACGGGACTAGCGTACCAAGAGACCCAGTACTTC
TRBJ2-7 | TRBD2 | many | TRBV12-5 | CASGLKRDFSHYEQYF | TGTGCTAGTGGTTTAAAGCGGGACTTCTCCCACTACGAGCAGTACTTC
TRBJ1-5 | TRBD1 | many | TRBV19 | CASSDRGIDSNQPQHF | TGTGCCAGTAGCGACAGGGGAATCGATTCTAATCAGCCCCAGCATTTT
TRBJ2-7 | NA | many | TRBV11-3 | CASRLRGAALRDEQYF | TGTGCCAGCAGGCTCCGGGGGGCTGCCCTCAGGGACGAGCAGTACTTC
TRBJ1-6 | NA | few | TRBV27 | CASSPGSNSPLHF | TGTGCCAGCAGCCCGGGGTCGAATTCACCCCTCCACTTT
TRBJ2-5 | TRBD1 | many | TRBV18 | CASGQGAGETQYF | TGTGCCAGCGGTCAGGGGGCCGGGGAGACCCAGTACTTC
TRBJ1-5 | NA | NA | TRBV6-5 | CASSNLNAARGAQPQHF | TGTGCCAGCAGTAACCTCAACGCGGCGAGGGGCGCTCAGCCCCAGCATTTT
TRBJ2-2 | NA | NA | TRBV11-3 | CASSFRLEGLFF | TGTGCCAGCAGCTTCCGGCTGGAGGGGCTGTTTTTT
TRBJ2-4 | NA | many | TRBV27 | CASSLSWAGVAKNIQYF | TGTGCCAGCAGTTTATCCTGGGCAGGAGTAGCCAAAAACATTCAGTACTTC
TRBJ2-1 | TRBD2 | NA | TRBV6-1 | CAGSVIAGGTRNEQFF | TGTGCCGGCAGTGTTATAGCGGGAGGGACGCGTAATGAGCAGTTCTTC
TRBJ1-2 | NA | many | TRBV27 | CASSLQGQNGYTF | TGTGCCAGCAGTTTACAGGGCCAGAATGGCTACACCTTC
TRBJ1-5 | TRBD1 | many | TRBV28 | CASSTVLGQGNQPQHF | TGTGCCAGCAGTACCGTGCTAGGACAGGGCAATCAGCCCCAGCATTTT
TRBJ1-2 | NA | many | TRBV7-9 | CASSFTGNYGYTF | TGTGCCAGCAGCTTTACGGGAAATTATGGCTACACCTTC
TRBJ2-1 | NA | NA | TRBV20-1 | CSARGLSSYNEQFF | TGCAGTGCTAGAGGCCTGTCCTCGTACAATGAGCAGTTCTTC
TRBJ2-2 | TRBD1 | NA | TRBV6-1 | CGSSPGTANTGELFF | TGTGGCAGCAGTCCCGGGACAGCGAACACCGGGGAGCTGTTTTTT
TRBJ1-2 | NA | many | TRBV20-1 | CSEGFPLSGYTF | TGCAGTGAGGGGTTCCCTCTTTCTGGCTACACCTTC
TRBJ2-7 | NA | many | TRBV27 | CASSLKQYF | TGTGCCAGCAGTTTGAAGCAGTACTTC
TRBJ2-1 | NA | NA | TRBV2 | CASRLLQDFRSNEQFF | TGTGCCAGCAGGTTGCTACAGGACTTTCGATCAAATGAGCAGTTCTTC
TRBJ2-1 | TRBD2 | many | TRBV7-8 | CASSPNLAGDNEQFF | TGTGCCAGCAGCCCCAACCTAGCGGGGGACAATGAGCAGTTCTTC
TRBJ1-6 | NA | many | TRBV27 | CASSFQGSSPLHF | TGTGCCAGCAGTTTTCAGGGATCTTCACCCCTCCACTTT
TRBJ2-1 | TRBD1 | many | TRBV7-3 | CASSPSATGGDSIEQFF | TGTGCCAGCAGCCCCAGTGCAACAGGGGGCGACTCAATTGAGCAGTTCTTC
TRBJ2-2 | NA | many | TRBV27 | CASSLRGWYTGELFF | TGTGCCAGCAGTTTGCGGGGTTGGTACACCGGGGAGCTGTTTTTT
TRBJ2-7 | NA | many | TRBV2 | CASSKGGGYEQYF | TGTGCCAGCAGTAAAGGGGGGGGTTACGAGCAGTACTTC
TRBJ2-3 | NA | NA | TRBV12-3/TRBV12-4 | CASSSWMSTYTQCF | TGTGCCAGCAGTTCATGGATGAGCACATATACGCAGTGTTTT
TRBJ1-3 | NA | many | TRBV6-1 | CASSRAYGTTGNTIYF | TGTGCCAGCAGTCGAGCCTACGGGACAACCGGAAACACCATATATTTT
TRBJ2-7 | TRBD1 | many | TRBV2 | CAITGTGSYEQYF | TGTGCCATAACCGGGACAGGCTCCTACGAGCAGTACTTC
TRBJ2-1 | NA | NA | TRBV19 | CASSGIVGGPTYNEQFF | TGTGCCAGTAGTGGGATTGTAGGAGGGCCGACCTACAATGAGCAGTTCTTC
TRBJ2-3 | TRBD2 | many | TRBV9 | CASSVTGGPSLDTQYF | TGTGCCAGCAGCGTCACGGGAGGGCCATCGCTGGATACGCAGTATTTT
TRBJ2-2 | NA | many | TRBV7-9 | CASSGGELFF | TGTGCCAGCAGCGGAGGGGAGCTGTTTTTT
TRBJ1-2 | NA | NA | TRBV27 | CASRWWPHFGYTF | TGTGCCAGCAGGTGGTGGCCTCACTTTGGCTACACCTTC
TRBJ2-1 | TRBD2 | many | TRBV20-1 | CSAVKPSGKNEQFF | TGCAGTGCTGTGAAGCCTAGCGGGAAGAATGAGCAGTTCTTC
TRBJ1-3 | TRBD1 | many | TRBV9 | CASSPGQGLVDTIYF | TGTGCCAGCAGCCCCGGACAGGGGTTGGTTGACACCATATATTTT
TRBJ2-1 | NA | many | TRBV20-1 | CSASARVSYNEQFF | TGCAGTGCTAGTGCTCGGGTCTCCTACAATGAGCAGTTCTTC
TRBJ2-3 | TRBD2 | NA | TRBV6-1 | CASSRTSGGPDTQYF | TGTGCCAGCAGTCGTACTAGCGGGGGGCCAGATACGCAGTATTTT
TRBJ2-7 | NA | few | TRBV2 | CASREERVPYEQYF | TGTGCCAGCAGGGAAGAGCGGGTCCCCTACGAGCAGTACTTC
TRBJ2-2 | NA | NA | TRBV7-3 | CASSPGSFLTGELFF | TGTGCCAGCAGCCCCGGGTCCTTCCTCACCGGGGAGCTGTTTTTC